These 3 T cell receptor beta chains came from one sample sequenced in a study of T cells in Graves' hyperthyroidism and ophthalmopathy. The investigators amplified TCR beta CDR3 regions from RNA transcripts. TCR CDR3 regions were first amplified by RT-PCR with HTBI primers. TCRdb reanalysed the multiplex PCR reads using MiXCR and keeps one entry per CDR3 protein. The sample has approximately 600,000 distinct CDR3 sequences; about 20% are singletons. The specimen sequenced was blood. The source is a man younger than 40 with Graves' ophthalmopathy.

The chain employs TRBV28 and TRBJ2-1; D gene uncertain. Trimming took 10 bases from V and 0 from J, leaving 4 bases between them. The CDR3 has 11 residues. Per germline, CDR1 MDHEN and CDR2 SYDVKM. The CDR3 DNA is TGTGCCACTACCTCCTACAATGAGCAGTTCTTC. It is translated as CATTSYNEQFF.

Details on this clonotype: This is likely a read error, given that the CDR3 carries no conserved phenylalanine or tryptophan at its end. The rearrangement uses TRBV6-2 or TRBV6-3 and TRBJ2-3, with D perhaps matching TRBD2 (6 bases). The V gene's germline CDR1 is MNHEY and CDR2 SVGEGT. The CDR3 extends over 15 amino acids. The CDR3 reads CASSAEGTSTDTQYL. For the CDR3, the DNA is TGCGCCAGCAGTGCCGAGGGGACTAGCACAGATACGCAGTATCTT.

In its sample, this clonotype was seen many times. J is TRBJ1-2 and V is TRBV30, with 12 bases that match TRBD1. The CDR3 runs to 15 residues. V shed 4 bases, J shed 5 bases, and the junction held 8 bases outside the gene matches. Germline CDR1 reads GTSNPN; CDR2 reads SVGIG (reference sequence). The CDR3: CAWTPGQGARYGYTF. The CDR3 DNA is TGTGCCTGGACTCCGGGACAGGGGGCGCGTTATGGCTACACCTTC.